Listed here are 30 T cell receptor beta chains from one sample, sequenced in a study of OX40 agonist ivuxolimab in advanced cancers. Generated by immunoSEQ multiplex PCR, the TCRdb table keeps only in-frame clones and is missing some. Of 70,000 to 80,000 clones detected, 70% to 90% appear once; the ten largest clones hold about a sixth. Material: CD4+ or CD8+ T cells sorted from blood, obtained in a trial of the OX40 agonist ivuxolimab. These receptor sequences come from an adult with an advanced solid tumor such as melanoma, head and neck, liver or kidney cancer.

The chain joins TRBV6-1 to TRBJ2-1, with D possibly matching TRBD2 (5 bases). V lost 7 bases and J lost 0, with 10 bases in between. Germline loops: CDR1 MNHNS, CDR2 SASEGT. CDR3 length: 14 amino acids. CDR3 sequence: CASTLGSSYNEQFF. CDR3 bases: TGTGCCAGCACCTTGGGGAGCTCCTACAATGAGCAGTTCTTC.

The chain combines TRBV7-2 with TRBJ2-5; D gene ambiguous. TRBJ2-7 explains the end of the DNA better; the J call may be wrong. CDR3 length equals 14 residues. Germline CDR1 and CDR2: SGHTA and FQGNSA. CDR3 sequence (DNA): TGTGCCAGCAGCTTATATAGCCCCCGCTACGAGCAGTACTTC. Encoded protein: CASSLYSPRYEQYF.

V gene TRBV6-5 combines with J gene TRBJ2-1; TRBD1 matches 8 bases. The trim removed 5 bases at V and 8 bases at J, leaving 8 bases unmatched. The CDR3 covers 14 residues. Germline V gene lookup returns CDR1 MNHEY and CDR2 SVGAGI. This chain's CDR3 is CASSNDRGGHEQFF. For the CDR3, the DNA is TGTGCCAGCAGTAACGACAGGGGTGGGCATGAGCAGTTCTTC.

The chain combines TRBV5-6 with TRBJ1-4; D may be TRBD1 (6 bases). This CDR3 region has 15 residues. V lost 2 bases and J lost 5, with 13 bases in between. Germline CDR1 SGHDT, CDR2 YYEEEE. CDR3 sequence reads: CASSFRQATNEKLFF. The CDR3 DNA follows: TGTGCCAGCAGCTTCAGACAGGCGACAAATGAAAAACTGTTTTTT.

By share, this clone counts as medium-sized (0.01 to 0.1%). The rearrangement joins TRBV5-6 to TRBJ1-1; TRBD1 is a possible D gene (5 bases). The V gene's germline CDR1 is SGHDT and CDR2 YYEEEE. This CDR3 is 13 amino acids long. V was pared by 4 bases and J by 4 bases, with 11 bases between. The CDR3 sequence is CASSVGGGTEAFF. CDR3 nucleotide sequence: TGTGCCAGCAGCGTGGGTGGGGGCACTGAAGCTTTCTTT. The full variable domain, its missing parts supplied by reference TRBV5-6 and TRBJ1-1, is DAGVTQSPTHLIKTRGQQVTLRCSPKSGHDTVSWYQQALGQGPQFIFQYYEEEERQRGNFPDRFSGHQFPNYSSELNVNALLLGDSALYLCASSVGGGTEAFFGQGTRLTVV.

The chain couples TRBV5-1 to TRBJ1-1; D might be TRBD1 (5 bases). Germline V gene lookup returns CDR1 SGHRS and CDR2 YFSETQ. This CDR3 region has 14 residues. The ends were cut back, 0 bases at V and 1 base at J, with 7 bases in the middle. The CDR3 sequence: CASSLGQPNTEAFF. CDR3 DNA sequence: TGCGCCAGCAGCTTGGGACAGCCGAACACTGAAGCTTTCTTT.

This clone was recorded once. The V call is TRBV7-2, the J call TRBJ2-6; 8 bases agree with TRBD1. CDR3 length equals 15 residues. Trimming at V came to 4 bases and at J to 2 bases, leaving 1 base not matched to a gene. The germline gives CDR1 SGHTA, CDR2 FQGNSA. The CDR3 spells CASSSDRAGANVLTF. CDR3 bases: TGTGCCAGCAGCTCGGACAGGGCTGGGGCCAACGTCCTGACTTTC.

V is TRBV7-6 and J is TRBJ1-3; a weak D match, TRBD1 (5 bases). V lost 0 bases and J lost 0, with 9 bases in between. CDR3 size: 16 residues. CDR1 is SGHVS and CDR2 is FNYEAQ in the germline V gene. The CDR3 region has the DNA TGTGCCAGCAGCTTAGCGGGGCGGAACTCTGGAAACACCATATATTTT. As protein: CASSLAGRNSGNTIYF.

The CDR3 protein is CASNLGQSYEQYF. The CDR3 DNA sequence: TGTGCCAGCAACCTGGGACAGTCCTACGAGCAGTACTTC. The chain employs TRBV28 and TRBJ2-7; 7 bases are a match to TRBD1. The germline V gene encodes CDR1 MDHEN and CDR2 SYDVKM. The ends lost 7 bases at V and 1 base at J; junction bases unmatched: 4. CDR3 length: 13 amino acids.

CDR3 nucleotide sequence: TGTGCCAGCAGCCCGCGGACAGTCCCCACCGGATACGAGCAGTACTTC. It codes for CASSPRTVPTGYEQYF. The rearrangement links TRBV7-2 to TRBJ2-7, with D possibly being TRBD1 (6 bases). The CDR3 contains 16 residues. Germline V gives CDR1 SGHTA, CDR2 FQGNSA. Trimming removed 5 bases at V and 4 bases at J, with 21 bases between.

This chain links TRBV18 with TRBJ2-5; 8 bases map to TRBD1. V gave up 3 bases and J gave up 3 bases; unmatched junction bases: 6. This CDR3 has 15 residues. Germline V gene lookup returns CDR1 KGHSH and CDR2 LQKENI. The CDR3 DNA reads as TGTGCCAGCTCACCCTTTCTGGACAGGGAAGAGACCCAGTACTTC. Amino acid sequence: CASSPFLDREETQYF.

This chain connects TRBV11-2 to TRBJ2-5; D gene ambiguous. The CDR3 extends over 15 amino acids. The V gene's germline CDR1 is SGHAT and CDR2 FQNNGV. Deletions cut 0 bases from V and 4 bases from J, with 12 bases between. The CDR3 sequence: CASSLDRNAIETQYF. The CDR3 DNA reads TGTGCCAGCAGCTTAGACAGGAACGCAATAGAGACCCAGTACTTC.

This rearrangement joins TRBV6-5 to TRBJ1-2; perhaps TRBD1 as D (6 bases). The V and J ends lost 4 bases and 10 bases respectively, with 13 bases between them. The CDR3 consists of 12 residues. Germline V gene sequence: CDR1 MNHEY, CDR2 SVGAGI. The CDR3, as DNA: TGTGCCAGCAGTTCTCAGGGGCGATCCTACACCTTC. It is translated as CASSSQGRSYTF.

This clone has just one count. The chain is built from TRBV19 and TRBJ2-2; 7 positions agree with TRBD1. Germline V gives CDR1 LNHDA, CDR2 SQIVND (reference sequence). V dropped 5 bases and J dropped 1; count of bases not matched to a gene: 4. The CDR3 is 15 residues long. The CDR3: CASSPGTVNTGELFF. The DNA of the CDR3 is TGTGCCAGTAGTCCCGGGACAGTGAACACCGGGGAGCTGTTTTTT.

The genes are TRBV9 and TRBJ2-1; the D is unclear. V was cut by 0 bases and J by 7 bases, with 11 bases left in between. This CDR3 spans 14 amino acids. Germline V gives CDR1 SGDLS, CDR2 YYNGEE. The CDR3 nucleotides are TGTGCCAGCAGCGTAGAACTGGGCTGGAATGAGCAGTTCTTC. It is translated as CASSVELGWNEQFF. Combining the CDR3 with reference TRBV9 and TRBJ2-1 gives the whole variable domain DSGVTQTPKHLITATGQRVTLRCSPRSGDLSVYWYQQSLDQGLQFLIQYYNGEERAKGNILERFSAQQFPDLHSELNLSSLELGDSALYFCASSVELGWNEQFFGPGTRLTVL.

The chain couples TRBV2 to TRBJ2-7; possibly TRBD1 for D (6 bases). Trimming removed 10 bases from V and 4 bases from J, with 17 bases in between. Germline loops: CDR1 SNHLY, CDR2 FYNNEI. This CDR3 contains 13 residues. The CDR3 loop reads CANSQGGGYEQYF. The CDR3 DNA sequence: TGTGCCAACTCACAGGGTGGAGGATACGAGCAGTACTTC. Filled out from reference TRBV2 and TRBJ2-7, the complete variable domain reads EPEVTQTPSHQVTQMGQEVILRCVPISNHLYFYWYRQILGQKVEFLVSFYNNEISEKSEIFDDQFSVERPDGSNFTLKIRSTKLEDSAMYFCANSQGGGYEQYFGPGTRLTVT.

This clone came up a few times. The CDR3 sequence: CASSVASGRAWGNEQFF. Written as DNA, the CDR3 is TGTGCCAGCAGCGTAGCTAGCGGGAGGGCCTGGGGCAATGAGCAGTTCTTC. The chain employs TRBV9 and TRBJ2-1; TRBD2 matches at 12 bases. V shed 0 bases and J 6 bases; nucleotides not matched to a gene: 7. This CDR3 has 17 residues. Germline values: CDR1 SGDLS, CDR2 YYNGEE.

J is TRBJ2-1 and V is TRBV19, with unresolved D. Germline lookup yields CDR1 LNHDA and CDR2 SQIVND (reference sequence). CDR3 size: 14 residues. With 2 bases removed from V and 5 bases from J, the gap between germline ends came to 10 bases. The CDR3 bases are TGTGCCAGTAGTATAAATGCCCATGACAATGAGCAGTTCTTC. It is translated as CASSINAHDNEQFF.

The CDR3 coding sequence is TGTGCCAGCGGAGGACCCATCACTGGAAACACCATATATTTT. Its translation is CASGGPITGNTIYF. V usage is TRBV2 and J usage is TRBJ1-3; D is unclear. This CDR3 contains 14 residues. With 8 bases removed from V and 2 bases from J, the gap between germline ends came to 13 bases. Per the germline V gene, CDR1 is SNHLY and CDR2 is FYNNEI.

This chain links TRBV2 with TRBJ1-3; possibly TRBD1 for D (6 bases). The V gene lost 3 bases and the J gene lost 7 bases, with 10 bases spanning the gap. Germline lookup yields CDR1 SNHLY and CDR2 FYNNEI. The CDR3 sequence is 13 residues long. The CDR3 bases are TGTGCCAGCAGTGATACAGGGAGGAACACCATATATTTT. Amino acid sequence: CASSDTGRNTIYF.

This clone was observed a single time. The genes are TRBV15 and TRBJ1-4, with D perhaps TRBD1 (6 bases). The CDR3 runs 15 residues. The germline V gene has CDR1 LNHNV and CDR2 YYDKDF (reference sequence). V was trimmed by 2 bases and J by 5 bases, leaving 12 bases between them. As DNA, the CDR3 is TGTGCCACCAGCAGAAGAACAGGGACGAATGAAAAACTGTTTTTT. Translation gives CATSRRTGTNEKLFF.

The chain couples TRBV15 to TRBJ2-1; TRBD2 matches at 7 bases. This CDR3 is built from 15 residues. From germline, CDR1 is LNHNV and CDR2 YYDKDF (reference sequence). J was trimmed by 8 bases and V by 4 bases; bases with no gene match: 11. The CDR3 is CATSIERGQWDEQFF. CDR3 DNA: TGTGCCACCAGCATTGAGCGGGGTCAATGGGATGAGCAGTTCTTC.

This chain links TRBV29-1 with TRBJ2-7; D remains unclear. CDR3 size: 15 residues. V lost 0 bases to trimming and J lost 0 bases, with 12 bases between them. The V gene's germline CDR1 is SQVTM and CDR2 ANQGSEA. The CDR3 DNA sequence: TGCAGCGTTGAAGACCCCGAGGCCCTCTCCTACGAGCAGTACTTC. Residues: CSVEDPEALSYEQYF.

This chain connects TRBV18 to TRBJ1-1, with 8 nucleotides matching TRBD1. CDR3 length: 15 residues. Germline V CDR1 and CDR2: KGHSH, LQKENI. V was pared by 5 bases and J by 3 bases, with 8 bases of the junction left unmatched. Here the CDR3 reads CASSAFGQGDTEAFF. For the CDR3, the DNA is TGTGCCAGCTCAGCCTTTGGACAGGGTGACACTGAAGCTTTCTTT.

The rearrangement uses TRBV7-6 and TRBJ1-1; 8 bases match TRBD1. The CDR3 totals 20 residues. Trimming took 0 bases from V and 0 from J; bases not matched to a gene: 15. CDR1 is SGHVS and CDR2 is FNYEAQ in the germline V gene. The CDR3 nucleotides are TGTGCCAGCAGCTTAGCAGCTAGGGGAGGGACAGGACAGCTGAACACTGAAGCTTTCTTT. Residues: CASSLAARGGTGQLNTEAFF. Based on the CDR3 plus reference TRBV7-6 and TRBJ1-1, the full variable domain is GAGVSQSPRYKVTKRGQDVALRCDPISGHVSLYWYRQALGQGPEFLTYFNYEAQQDKSGLPNDRFSAERPEGSISTLTIQRTEQRDSAMYRCASSLAARGGTGQLNTEAFFGQGTRLTVV.

V gene TRBV4-2 combines with J gene TRBJ2-2; TRBD2 is a possible D gene (5 bases). This CDR3 comprises 17 residues. Germline assignment: CDR1 LGHNA and CDR2 YNFKEQ. The ends were cut back, 0 bases at V and 5 bases at J, with 16 bases in the middle. CDR3 sequence (DNA): TGTGCCAGCAGCCAAGAAGGGAGACAAGGCGAAACCGGGGAGCTGTTTTTT. Protein: CASSQEGRQGETGELFF.

The chain uses TRBV19 and TRBJ1-5; D perhaps matches TRBD1 (5 bases). The CDR3 covers 16 residues. Germline V gives CDR1 LNHDA, CDR2 SQIVND (reference sequence). V was trimmed by 6 bases and J by 3 bases, leaving 18 bases between them. In DNA form, the CDR3 reads TGTGCCAGTAGCCCTCTCGGGGGGATACCCAATCAGCCCCAGCATTTT. Translating it yields CASSPLGGIPNQPQHF.

The chain is built from TRBV19 and TRBJ1-2; D is unresolved. V lost 5 bases and J 0 bases, leaving 16 bases between the germline ends. This CDR3 comprises 16 residues. Germline V gene lookup returns CDR1 LNHDA and CDR2 SQIVND (reference sequence). The chain's CDR3 is CASSGQPRVTNYGYTF. In nucleotides, the CDR3 is TGTGCCAGTAGTGGGCAGCCCCGGGTGACTAACTATGGCTACACCTTC.

The gene calls are TRBV5-1 and TRBJ2-1; 14 nucleotides agree with TRBD2. There are 15 residues in the CDR3. V shed 4 bases and J 7 bases; nucleotides not matched to a gene: 4. The V gene's germline CDR1 is SGHRS and CDR2 YFSETQ. This CDR3 reads CASSPGTSGGNEQFF. Written as DNA, the CDR3 is TGCGCCAGCAGCCCTGGGACTAGCGGGGGAAATGAGCAGTTCTTC.

This chain uses TRBV2 with TRBJ1-2; D unresolved. V was trimmed by 2 bases and J by 2 bases, leaving 6 bases between them. Germline V gene data show CDR1 as SNHLY and CDR2 as FYNNEI. The CDR3 length is 13 residues. The CDR3 region has the DNA TGTGCCAGCAGTGAATCGCCCAACTATGGCTACACCTTC. This codes for CASSESPNYGYTF. The variable domain in full, with the rest retrieved from reference TRBV2 and TRBJ1-2, is EPEVTQTPSHQVTQMGQEVILRCVPISNHLYFYWYRQILGQKVEFLVSFYNNEISEKSEIFDDQFSVERPDGSNFTLKIRSTKLEDSAMYFCASSESPNYGYTFGSGTRLTVV.